These T cell receptor beta chains were read from a single sample in a study of T cells after yellow fever vaccination. MiXCR was run by TCRdb on the 5' RACE reads, yielding one entry per CDR3 protein. The table shows some 120,000 distinct CDR3 sequences, with under 9% occurring only once. The material sequenced was CD8+ T cells sorted from PBMCs, taken on the day of the yellow fever booster vaccination. These TCRs come from a man aged 18 to 29 who received the YFV17D yellow fever vaccine. CDR3s include the opening cysteine and the closing phenylalanine or tryptophan. D genes are given only for firm matches. Clone size is not always given. Where it is, it says once, few, many or a class for expanded clones.

j_call clone_size d_call v_call cdr3_aa cdr3_nt
TRBJ2-5 . . TRBV4-3 CASSQDRMAGGEETQYF TGCGCCAGCAGCCAAGATAGGATGGCAGGGGGGGAAGAGACCCAGTACTTC
TRBJ1-6 few . TRBV4-3 CASSHGQIAYSPLHF TGCGCCAGCAGCCACGGACAGATTGCTTATTCACCCCTCCACTTT
TRBJ2-1 few . TRBV19 CASSILRGQFYEQFF TGTGCCAGTAGTATATTGCGGGGCCAGTTTTACGAGCAGTTCTTC
TRBJ2-2 . TRBD2 TRBV2 CASSDQRGNGELFF TGTGCCAGCAGTGATCAGCGGGGGAACGGGGAGCTGTTTTTT
TRBJ1-6 . . TRBV7-9 CASSFSDTNSPLHF TGTGCCAGCAGCTTTTCGGATACAAATTCACCCCTCCACTTT
TRBJ2-5 few TRBD2 TRBV6-5 CASSLGLAGGRMETQYF TGTGCCAGCAGTTTGGGACTAGCGGGGGGCCGTATGGAGACCCAGTACTTC
TRBJ2-5 . . TRBV12-3/TRBV12-4 CASSLAAGSGETQYF TGTGCCAGCAGTTTAGCGGCAGGAAGCGGTGAGACCCAGTACTTC
TRBJ2-1 . TRBD2 TRBV11-1 CASSLERGPYNEQFF TGTGCCAGCAGCCTCGAGCGGGGGCCGTACAATGAGCAGTTCTTC
TRBJ2-5 . . TRBV11-2 CASSLRGGETQYF TGTGCCAGCAGCTTGAGGGGCGGGGAGACCCAGTACTTC
TRBJ2-1 few TRBD2 TRBV11-2 CASSLVAGGLSSYNEQFF TGTGCCAGCAGCTTAGTGGCGGGGGGATTGAGCTCCTACAATGAGCAGTTCTTC
TRBJ1-3 . . TRBV6-6 CASSYSATTHTGNTIYF TGTGCCAGCAGTTACTCCGCAACCACACATACTGGAAACACCATATATTTT
TRBJ1-1 few . TRBV7-2 CASSLSLTGNTEAFF TGTGCCAGCAGCCTATCTCTAACCGGGAACACTGAAGCTTTCTTT
TRBJ2-7 few . TRBV11-2 CASSLGGPAVFEQYF TGTGCCAGCAGCTTAGGGGGCCCGGCAGTTTTTGAGCAGTACTTC
TRBJ1-2 . . TRBV7-9 CASSLAWPEPNYGYTF TGTGCCAGCAGCTTAGCCTGGCCGGAGCCTAACTATGGCTACACCTTC
TRBJ1-1 many . TRBV6-2/TRBV6-3 CASSFADTNTEAFF TGTGCCAGCTCCTTCGCGGACACCAACACTGAAGCTTTCTTT
TRBJ1-2 few . TRBV6-6 CASTLLFGTPYGYTF TGTGCCAGCACGCTCCTCTTCGGGACACCCTATGGCTACACCTTC
TRBJ2-7 . TRBD1 TRBV6-5 CASSHGQGRAYEQYF TGTGCCAGCAGCCATGGACAGGGTAGGGCCTACGAGCAGTACTTC
TRBJ2-2 . . TRBV4-1 CASSQMNSNTGELFF TGCGCCAGCAGCCAAATGAACTCGAACACCGGGGAGCTGTTTTTT
TRBJ2-3 once TRBD2 TRBV12-3/TRBV12-4 CASSPGLVTDTQYF TGTGCCAGCAGCCCGGGACTAGTCACAGATACGCAGTATTTT
TRBJ2-2 few . TRBV7-9 CASVSPSPTVSQSGELFF TGTGCCAGCGTATCTCCCTCGCCGACAGTTTCACAGTCCGGGGAGCTGTTTTTT
TRBJ2-1 . . TRBV20-1 CSAKSPTDNEQFF TGCAGTGCTAAATCCCCCACAGACAATGAGCAGTTCTTC
TRBJ1-1 few . TRBV5-1 CASSFISGSEAFF TGCGCCAGCAGCTTCATATCCGGGTCTGAAGCTTTCTTT
TRBJ1-1 . . TRBV15 CATSRAGGINTEAFF TGTGCCACCAGCAGAGCCGGGGGGATTAACACTGAAGCTTTCTTT
TRBJ2-5 . TRBD2 TRBV12-3/TRBV12-4 CASSPTSGGTWAQYF TGTGCCAGCAGTCCGACTAGCGGGGGGACGTGGGCCCAGTACTTC
TRBJ2-1 few TRBD1 TRBV7-8 CASSLNAGGVMNEQFF TGTGCCAGCAGCTTAAACGCAGGGGGTGTTATGAATGAGCAGTTCTTC
TRBJ2-5 many . TRBV4-3 CASSQEAYRRETQYF TGCGCCAGCAGCCAAGAGGCCTACCGACGAGAGACCCAGTACTTC
TRBJ2-1 many . TRBV20-1 CSVGGNEQFF TGCAGTGTGGGCGGAAATGAGCAGTTCTTC